The 2 T cell receptor beta chains listed next were all sequenced from one sample in a study of blood T cell repertoires in COVID-19. Measured with immunoSEQ multiplex PCR; TCRdb has only the in-frame clones, and not every one. The sample has about 280,000 clones; approximately 85% are singletons. The sample was peripheral blood. All receptors come from a woman in her sixties or seventies with acute or convalescent COVID-19.

The chain's CDR3 is CASSHGQGPSNYGYTF. DNA of the CDR3: TGTGCCAGCAGCCATGGACAGGGCCCCTCTAACTATGGCTACACCTTC. V is TRBV11-1 and J is TRBJ1-2, with 8 bases matching TRBD1. The CDR3 sequence is 16 residues long. Losses at the gene ends were 5 bases for V and 0 bases for J; bases not matched to a gene: 8. The germline gives CDR1 SGHAT, CDR2 FQDESV (reference sequence).

The CDR3 sequence is CASSYSDKGSYEQYF. The DNA for the CDR3 is TGTGCCAGCAGTTACTCAGACAAGGGGTCCTACGAGCAGTACTTC. The rearrangement links TRBV6-5 to TRBJ2-7; maybe TRBD1 (5 bases). The CDR3 loop spans 15 amino acids. Germline V gene data show CDR1 as MNHEY and CDR2 as SVGAGI. Trimming removed 0 bases from V and 1 base from J, with 10 bases in between.